A selection of T cell receptor beta chains follows, all from one sample in a study of CD8+CD57+ T cells in acquired aplastic anemia. MiXCR was run by TCRdb on the reads, yielding one entry per CDR3 protein. The sample has 350,000 to 450,000 distinct CDR3 sequences, under 80% seen once. The specimen was sorted CD4+, CD8+, or CD8+CD57+ T cells (not recorded which) from PBMCs. Source of these receptors: a human donor in good health, serving as a control. Each CDR3 is given with its conserved first and last residue. A D gene is named only where the DNA matches it firmly. Some rows mark clone size as missing; the rest say once, few, many or name a class of expanded clone.

V	size	J	D	DNA	CDR3
TRBV29-1	NA	TRBJ2-3	TRBD2	TGCAGCGTTGCACAAGCGGGGGGCACAGATACGCAGTATTTT	CSVAQAGGTDTQYF
TRBV6-5	NA	TRBJ1-5	TRBD1	TGTGCCAGCAGTAGAGGACAGGGCCATAAGCCACAGCATTTT	CASSRGQGHKPQHF
TRBV20-1	NA	TRBJ1-1	NA	TGCAGTACGCTTCTAGCGGGGGGCGTGAACACTGAAGCTTTCTTT	CSTLLAGGVNTEAFF
TRBV6-5	many	TRBJ1-3	TRBD1	TGTGCCAGCAGCGGACAGGGGCCGGGCTCTGGAAACACCATATATTTT	CASSGQGPGSGNTIYF
TRBV20-1	NA	TRBJ1-5	NA	TGCAGCCCCTCGGTTAGCGGGGGTGATCAGCCCCAGCATTTT	CSPSVSGGDQPQHF
TRBV20-1	many	TRBJ2-5	NA	TGCAGTGCTTTTGGGGGGGCCGACCAAGAGACCCAGTACTTC	CSAFGGADQETQYF
TRBV25-1	many	TRBJ2-5	NA	TGTGCCAGCAGTGGAGCAAGAACCCAGTACTTC	CASSGARTQYF
TRBV6-2/TRBV6-3	many	TRBJ2-7	NA	TGTGCCAGCAGTTTCGGGACACCGCGACGTGGGTACTTC	CASSFGTPRRGYF
TRBV18	NA	TRBJ1-3	NA	TGTGCCAGCTCACCGCTGGAGAAAAACACCATATATTTT	CASSPLEKNTIYF
TRBV9	NA	TRBJ2-2	TRBD2	TGTGCCAGCAGCGTATCGGGACTAGGCTACGAGCAGTTGTTTTTT	CASSVSGLGYEQLFF
TRBV12-3/TRBV12-4	few	TRBJ2-1	TRBD1	TGTGCCAGCAGTTTAGATGGACAGGGTGACAATGAGCAGTTCTTC	CASSLDGQGDNEQFF
TRBV24-1	NA	TRBJ2-7	TRBD1	TGTGCCACTACTACGGGACAGGGGCACACCGAGCAGTACTTC	CATTTGQGHTEQYF
TRBV12-5	NA	TRBJ1-6	NA	TGTGCCAGTGGTTCAGGCCCCGCCGGGGTCGATAATTCACCCCTCCACTTT	CASGSGPAGVDNSPLHF
TRBV19	NA	TRBJ1-5	NA	TGTGCCAGTAGTATACTTAATCAGCGACGATATAGCAACCAGACCCAGCATTTT	CASSILNQRRYSNQTQHF
TRBV20-1	many	TRBJ2-3	NA	TGCAGTGCTAGTCCCCCCGCGGGGGCTGCCACAGATACGCAGTATTTT	CSASPPAGAATDTQYF
TRBV15	NA	TRBJ1-3	NA	TGTGCCACCAGCAGAGATTTTGCAGGGTCTGGAAACACCATATATTTT	CATSRDFAGSGNTIYF
TRBV20-1	many	TRBJ2-7	TRBD1	TGCAGTGGTGCCAGGGGGCGCGATGAGCAGTACTTC	CSGARGRDEQYF
TRBV11-3	NA	TRBJ1-1	NA	TGTGCCAGCAGCCCACTTGGGGGCGGGGGCGAAGAGGCTTTCTTT	CASSPLGGGGEEAFF
TRBV19	NA	TRBJ2-7	NA	TGTGCCAGTAGTATGGCCAGGGACTACGAGCAGTACTTC	CASSMARDYEQYF
TRBV13	NA	TRBJ1-2	NA	NA	CDSSLYICSARDATGNGPYGYTF
TRBV19	few	TRBJ1-1	NA	TGTGCCACCCTCGGAGGATCTTCGGCTTTCTTT	CATLGGSSAFF
TRBV15	NA	TRBJ1-5	NA	TGTGCCACCGACTGCGGGACGGGCGCTCAGCCCCAGCATTTT	CATDCGTGAQPQHF
TRBV30	many	TRBJ1-4	NA	TGTGCCTGGAGTGTACCCGAGGGTGGTGAAAAACTGTTTTTT	CAWSVPEGGEKLFF
TRBV7-2	once	TRBJ1-5	NA	TGTGCCAGCAGCGTCAGGGTTCGCCAGCCCCAGCATTTT	CASSVRVRQPQHF
TRBV5-1	NA	TRBJ2-1	NA	TGTGCCAGCAGCGTACACGAGCTGCAGTTCTTC	CASSVHELQFF
TRBV7-2	NA	TRBJ2-7	NA	TGTGCCAGCACCGTGACGGCTGCCTACGAGCAGTACTTC	CASTVTAAYEQYF
TRBV12-3/TRBV12-4	NA	TRBJ1-2	NA	TGTGCCAGCACTGGTACCAGGGTGGCGTATGGCTACACCTTC	CASTGTRVAYGYTF
TRBV30	many	TRBJ2-7	TRBD1	TGTGCCTGGAGAGACTCGGACAGGGGATACGAGCAGTACTTC	CAWRDSDRGYEQYF
TRBV7-3	NA	TRBJ1-2	NA	TGTGCCAGCAGCTTTCCCGATCGCCTTACAATGAGCAGCTTC	CASSFPDRLTMSSF
TRBV9	few	TRBJ1-6	TRBD1	TGTGCCAGCAGCGTAGAACAGGGGGTTTCACCCCTCCACTTT	CASSVEQGVSPLHF
TRBV7-2	NA	TRBJ2-2	NA	TGTGCCAGCAGCTTAGGGGGGCCGGTCGGGGAGCTGTTTTTT	CASSLGGPVGELFF
TRBV7-3	many	TRBJ2-6	NA	TGTGCCAGCAGCTTACCAGGACGGGCTGGGGCCAACGTCCTGACTTTC	CASSLPGRAGANVLTF
TRBV5-1	NA	TRBJ1-1	TRBD1	TGCGCCAGCAGGGGGACAGGGGGCGGTGAAGCTTTCTTT	CASRGTGGGEAFF
TRBV7-2	NA	TRBJ2-7	NA	TGTGCCAGCAGCTTAGAAACAACGGAATCCTACGAGCAGTACTTC	CASSLETTESYEQYF
TRBV7-2	once	TRBJ1-1	NA	TGTGCCAGCAGCAGACTGGACATAAAACATGAAGCTTTCTTT	CASSRLDIKHEAFF
TRBV20-1	NA	TRBJ1-2	TRBD1	TGCAGTGCCACGGGACAGAACTATGGCTACACCTTC	CSATGQNYGYTF
TRBV13	NA	TRBJ1-3	NA	TGTGCCATACATACCGGAAACACCATATATTTT	CAIHTGNTIYF
TRBV11-2	NA	TRBJ1-6	NA	TGTGCCAGCAGCTTAGAAGGGGCCCATAATTCACCCCTCCACTTT	CASSLEGAHNSPLHF
TRBV7-3	NA	TRBJ2-7	TRBD1	TGTGCCAGCAGTCTCGGAAACAGGGGGTTATCCAAAAGGTACGAGCAGTACTTC	CASSLGNRGLSKRYEQYF
TRBV7-3	NA	TRBJ1-3	NA	TGTGCCAGCAGCCCAGGGGATACAGCTCCTACGAGCACTATATATTTT	CASSPGDTAPTSTIYF
TRBV5-1	NA	TRBJ2-7	TRBD2	TGCGCCAGCAGCGAGGGACTAGAAGAGCAGTACTTC	CASSEGLEEQYF
TRBV15	once	TRBJ2-7	TRBD2	TGTGCCACCAGCAGAGATATACTAGCGGATACCCAGTACTTC	CATSRDILADTQYF
TRBV9	NA	TRBJ2-7	NA	TGTGCCAGCAGCGTCCTGGACACGGGAACGCTGAAGCAGCAGTACTTC	CASSVLDTGTLKQQYF
TRBV29-1	NA	TRBJ1-4	TRBD1	TGCAGCGTGGATAGTGACAGGGTCGAGGACAACACCAACCTTTCTTTT	CSVDSDRVEDNTNLSF